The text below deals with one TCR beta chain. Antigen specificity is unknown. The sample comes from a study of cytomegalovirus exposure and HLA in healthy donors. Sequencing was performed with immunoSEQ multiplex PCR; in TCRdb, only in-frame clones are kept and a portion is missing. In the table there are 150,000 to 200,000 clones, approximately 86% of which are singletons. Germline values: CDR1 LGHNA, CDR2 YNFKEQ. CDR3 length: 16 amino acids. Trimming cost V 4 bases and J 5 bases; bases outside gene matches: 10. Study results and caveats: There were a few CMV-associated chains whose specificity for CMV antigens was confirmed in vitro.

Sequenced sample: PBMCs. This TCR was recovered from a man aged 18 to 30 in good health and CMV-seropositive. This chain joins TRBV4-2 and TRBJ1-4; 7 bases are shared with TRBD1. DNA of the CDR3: TGTGCCAGCAGCCGCGAGGGACAGACTAAAAATGAAAAACTGTTTTTT. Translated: CASSREGQTKNEKLFF.